This TCR beta chain was found in a study of blood T cell repertoires in COVID-19. A single count supports this clone. Cohorts were assigned according to the clinical history that participants reported. CDR3 size: 12 residues. The V end was cut by 1 base, the J end by 4 bases, with 4 bases between. The germline gives CDR1 SGHAT, CDR2 FQNNGV. The authors' processing: Amplification of reference gene primers was used by the study to estimate nucleated cell counts. This table comes from immunoSEQ multiplex PCR, and its TCRdb copy is limited to in-frame clones, with some not included. Clonal size and the V and J genes are those of that table, whereas D and trimming came from the DNA. Of around 250,000 clones in the sample, more than 80% are singletons; the top ten hold approximately 4%.

This chain connects TRBV11-2 to TRBJ2-5; D ambiguous. This clonotype was obtained from a woman aged 25 to 39 with acute COVID-19. Sequencing was carried out using PBMCs or T cells enriched from blood (not recorded which). CDR3 region: CASSLAGETQYF. The CDR3 coding sequence is TGTGCCAGCAGCTTAGCGGGAGAGACCCAGTACTTC.